A single sample is the source of the 3 T cell receptor beta chains below, sequenced in a study of beta chain features in type 1 diabetes. Reverse transcription of all isolated RNA meant that expressed TCRB transcripts were sequenced. Assay used: immunoSEQ multiplex PCR; TCRdb lists only in-frame clones, some missing. Here the sample spans 310,000 or so clones, 8% to 13% being singletons. Source material: naive CD4+ T cells from blood. The origin of the receptors is a woman aged 25 to 39 in good health.

The chain employs TRBV10-3 and TRBJ2-1; 9 bases map to TRBD2. The CDR3 length is 14 residues. V gave up 2 bases and J gave up 7 bases; unmatched junction bases: 3. Germline loops: CDR1 ENHRY, CDR2 SYGVKD. The CDR3 sequence: CAISEGLAWNEQFF. The CDR3 DNA is TGTGCCATCAGTGAGGGACTAGCGTGGAATGAGCAGTTCTTC.

This clone came up a few times. The chain is built from TRBV7-2 and TRBJ2-5, with TRBD2 identical over 9 bases. Germline V lookup: CDR1 SGHTA, CDR2 FQGNSA. V lost 4 bases and J lost 5; bases outside the gene matches: 8. This CDR3 spans 15 amino acids. CDR3: CASSSRAGGSETQYF. CDR3 bases: TGTGCCAGCAGCTCGAGGGCGGGAGGGAGCGAGACCCAGTACTTC. Drawing the rest from reference TRBV7-2 and TRBJ2-5, the complete variable domain is GAGVSQSPSNKVTEKGKDVELRCDPISGHTALYWYRQSLGQGLEFLIYFQGNSAPDKSGLPSDRFSAERTGGSVSTLTIQRTQQEDSAVYLCASSSRAGGSETQYFGPGTRLLVL.

This clone was found a few times. This chain joins TRBV4-2 and TRBJ2-7; no firm D call. The CDR3 loop spans 15 amino acids. V was cut by 0 bases and J by 0 bases, with 9 bases left in between. Germline values: CDR1 LGHNA, CDR2 YNFKEQ. The DNA of the CDR3 is TGTGCCAGCAGCCAAGATGCAAGGAGCTCCTACGAGCAGTACTTC. It yields the protein CASSQDARSSYEQYF.